These 30 T cell receptor beta chains were all obtained from the same sample, sequenced in a study of blood T cell repertoires in COVID-19. Using immunoSEQ multiplex PCR, the repertoire was profiled, and TCRdb retains in-frame clones only, with some absent. The sample consists of 150,000 to 200,000 clones, roughly 73% of them appearing once. The sequenced sample consisted of peripheral blood. These receptors originate from a man aged 65 to 79 with acute or convalescent COVID-19.

The V call is TRBV5-4, the J call TRBJ2-2, with D hard to call. Germline CDR1 reads SGHNT; CDR2 reads YYREEE (reference sequence). The CDR3 extends over 15 amino acids. With 0 bases removed from V and 4 bases from J, the gap between germline ends came to 10 bases. The CDR3 reads CASSLESVPTGELFF. The CDR3 nucleotides are TGTGCCAGCAGCTTGGAGTCAGTCCCCACCGGGGAGCTGTTTTTT.

V and J are TRBV24-1 and TRBJ1-5; tentatively, D is TRBD1 (5 bases). Germline-derived CDR1 and CDR2 are KGHDR and SFDVKD. Trimming cost V 5 bases and J 2 bases, with 6 bases left between them. The CDR3 covers 13 residues. The CDR3 nucleotides are TGTGCCACCAGTGCGGGGGGCAATCAGCCCCAGCATTTT. This translates into CATSAGGNQPQHF.

This chain uses TRBV19 with TRBJ2-5; 9 bases are a match to TRBD1. The CDR3 contains 16 residues. With 5 bases clipped from V and 4 bases from J, the junction kept 11 bases outside the gene matches. Germline V gene data show CDR1 as LNHDA and CDR2 as SQIVND (reference sequence). The chain's CDR3 is CASSSQTGTGLETQYF. CDR3 DNA sequence: TGTGCCAGTAGTTCGCAAACCGGGACAGGGCTAGAGACCCAGTACTTC.

This clone was detected a few times. This chain connects TRBV9 to TRBJ2-7; unclear D gene. The CDR3 is 15 amino acids. Germline CDR1 SGDLS, CDR2 YYNGEE. V was clipped by 0 bases and J by 2 bases, with 12 bases between them. DNA for the CDR3: TGTGCCAGCAGCGTAGACGCTAGTAAGACCTACGAGCAGTACTTC. Protein: CASSVDASKTYEQYF.

The chain links TRBV3-1 (or the pseudogene TRBV3-2) to TRBJ1-2, with 7 bases fitting TRBD1. Germline CDR1 LGHDT, CDR2 YNNKEL (reference sequence). V lost 2 bases, J lost 1 base, and 7 bases stayed unmatched. This CDR3 has 16 amino acids. This CDR3 is CASSQQQTGSNYGYTF. CDR3 bases: TGTGCCAGCAGCCAACAACAGACAGGGAGTAACTATGGCTACACCTTC.

This clone was picked up a small number of times. This chain uses TRBV3-1 (or the pseudogene TRBV3-2) with TRBJ1-1, with D unclear. V was trimmed by 1 base and J by 0 bases, leaving 3 bases between them. CDR3 length equals 13 residues. CDR1 and CDR2 from the germline V gene are LGHDT and YNNKEL (reference sequence). The CDR3 DNA reads TGTGCCAGCAGCCAAGCTCTGAACACTGAAGCTTTCTTT. Amino acid sequence: CASSQALNTEAFF.

This chain uses TRBV5-1 with TRBJ1-5; D is unclear. CDR3 length equals 14 residues. The ends were cut back, 0 bases at V and 11 bases at J, with 15 bases in the middle. From germline, CDR1 is SGHRS and CDR2 YFSETQ. Here the CDR3 DNA reads TGCGCCAGCAGCTTGGACGGTCAGGTCAATTCCCAGCATTTT. This codes for CASSLDGQVNSQHF.

The chain employs TRBV19 and TRBJ2-5, with 7 nucleotides matching TRBD1. This CDR3 spans 12 amino acids. V lost 9 bases to trimming and J lost 1 base; unmatched junction nucleotides: 2. Germline V gives CDR1 LNHDA, CDR2 SQIVND (reference sequence). The CDR3 sequence is CARWDSQETQYF. The CDR3 nucleotides read TGTGCCAGGTGGGACAGCCAAGAGACCCAGTACTTC.

The V call is TRBV6-1, the J call TRBJ2-1, with no clear D. Trimming removed 2 bases from V and 8 bases from J, with 19 bases in between. Per germline, CDR1 MNHNS and CDR2 SASEGT. This CDR3 is 16 amino acids long. CDR3 coding DNA: TGTGCCAGCAGTGAATATCTACTACGAGGCGGCGATGAGCAGTTCTTC. Amino acid sequence: CASSEYLLRGGDEQFF.

The chain has TRBV24-1 and TRBJ1-5; 10 bases agree with TRBD1. The CDR3 covers 16 residues. Germline-derived CDR1 and CDR2 are KGHDR and SFDVKD. The ends lost 4 bases at V and 3 bases at J; junction bases unmatched: 5. This CDR3 reads CATSEPGQGNNQPQHF. The CDR3 DNA reads as TGTGCCACCAGTGAACCGGGACAGGGGAACAATCAGCCCCAGCATTTT.

This chain links TRBV30 with TRBJ1-6; tentative D call: TRBD1 (6 bases). The CDR3 has 14 residues. V lost 0 bases and J lost 6, with 9 bases in between. Germline CDR1 reads GTSNPN; CDR2 reads SVGIG (reference sequence). CDR3 amino acids: CAWSVQGFNSPLHF. As DNA, the CDR3 is TGTGCCTGGAGTGTACAGGGCTTTAATTCACCCCTCCACTTT.

The chain uses TRBV10-1 and TRBJ2-5; weak D call: TRBD1 (5 bases). Germline CDR1 reads WNHNN; CDR2 reads SYGVQD (reference sequence). V dropped 2 bases and J dropped 3 bases, with 10 bases sitting between them. This CDR3 is built from 14 residues. In DNA form, the CDR3 reads TGCGCCAGCAGTGAGGACAGAAGAAAAGAGACCCAGTACTTC. It translates to CASSEDRRKETQYF.

The rearrangement uses TRBV6-1 and TRBJ1-5; 8 bases are a match to TRBD1. From germline, CDR1 is MNHNS and CDR2 SASEGT. CDR3 size: 14 residues. The ends lost 2 bases at V and 8 bases at J; junction bases unmatched: 5. The CDR3 nucleotides read TGTGCCAGCAGTGAACTGGACAGGGCGAAGCCCCAGCATTTT. Residues: CASSELDRAKPQHF.

The rearrangement links TRBV7-8 to TRBJ2-1; 7 bases agree with TRBD1. Germline V gene data show CDR1 as SGHVS and CDR2 as FQNEAQ. CDR3 length: 14 residues. The ends lost 1 base at V and 8 bases at J; junction bases unmatched: 5. The CDR3 protein is CASSLEGALDEQFF. In DNA form, the CDR3 reads TGTGCCAGCAGCTTAGAGGGGGCGTTGGATGAGCAGTTCTTC.

CDR3 sequence reads: CASRQRQGRTGELFF. CDR3 in DNA: TGTGCCAGCAGACAAAGACAGGGGCGGACCGGGGAGCTGTTTTTT. The rearrangement uses TRBV6-5 and TRBJ2-2; 8 bases are a match to TRBD1. Germline V gene data show CDR1 as MNHEY and CDR2 as SVGAGI. The ends lost 6 bases at V and 5 bases at J; junction bases unmatched: 8. The CDR3 sequence is 15 residues long.

This chain connects TRBV5-1 to TRBJ1-2, with TRBD1 as a possible D gene (6 bases). The CDR3 has 14 amino acids. V lost 1 base and J lost 6, with 13 bases in between. The germline V gene encodes CDR1 SGHRS and CDR2 YFSETQ. The CDR3 DNA sequence: TGCGCCAGCAGCTTGACCGGACAGACTCATGGCTACACCTTC. It encodes CASSLTGQTHGYTF.

The genes are TRBV7-2 and TRBJ1-2; no clear D. This CDR3 has 15 amino acids. The germline V gene encodes CDR1 SGHTA and CDR2 FQGNSA. Trimming pared 1 base from V and 3 bases from J, leaving 12 bases between. The CDR3 nucleotides read TGTGCCAGCAGCTTAGACGTGGGTACAGACTATGGCTACACCTTC. Translating gives CASSLDVGTDYGYTF.

V gene TRBV9 combines with J gene TRBJ1-1; perhaps TRBD1 as D (5 bases). Trimming pared 3 bases from V and 0 bases from J, leaving 9 bases between. Germline V gene sequence: CDR1 SGDLS, CDR2 YYNGEE. The CDR3 contains 14 residues. The CDR3 spells CASSAPGLNTEAFF. The CDR3 coding sequence is TGTGCCAGCAGCGCCCCAGGGTTGAACACTGAAGCTTTCTTT.

The rearrangement joins TRBV3-1 (or the pseudogene TRBV3-2) to TRBJ2-1, with D unresolved. V shed 1 base and J shed 3 bases, with 4 bases lying between them. The CDR3 sequence is 13 residues long. Germline V gives CDR1 LGHDT, CDR2 YNNKEL (reference sequence). CDR3 amino acids: CASSQGNYNEQFF. In nucleotides, the CDR3 is TGTGCCAGCAGCCAAGGTAACTACAATGAGCAGTTCTTC.

DNA of the CDR3: TGCGCCAGCAGCTCACCGGAGGACAGGGCACAAAAACTGTTTTTT. It yields the protein CASSSPEDRAQKLFF. This chain joins TRBV5-1 and TRBJ1-4, with 8 nucleotides matching TRBD1. The CDR3 is made up of 15 amino acids. V shed 3 bases and J 9 bases; nucleotides not matched to a gene: 10. The germline V gene has CDR1 SGHRS and CDR2 YFSETQ.

This sequence joins TRBV24-1 and TRBJ2-1; 7 bases map to TRBD2. The CDR3 extends over 13 amino acids. Per germline, CDR1 KGHDR and CDR2 SFDVKD. The V and J ends lost 5 bases and 9 bases, in that order; junction bases with no gene match: 6. This CDR3 reads CATSATSVGEQFF. CDR3 DNA: TGTGCCACCAGTGCCACTAGCGTTGGTGAGCAGTTCTTC.

V is TRBV28 and J is TRBJ2-5; D might be TRBD2 (6 bases). Germline V gene data show CDR1 as MDHEN and CDR2 as SYDVKM. V was clipped by 1 base and J by 1 base, with 10 bases between them. The CDR3 extends over 15 amino acids. This CDR3 reads CASSLSVSGQETQYF. Here the CDR3 DNA reads TGTGCCAGCAGTTTATCTGTTAGCGGCCAAGAGACCCAGTACTTC. Looking up the rest from reference TRBV28 and TRBJ2-5 gives the full variable domain: DVKVTQSSRYLVKRTGEKVFLECVQDMDHENMFWYRQDPGLGLRLIYFSYDVKMKEKGDIPEGYSVSREKKERFSLILESASTNQTSMYLCASSLSVSGQETQYFGPGTRLLVL.

The chain combines TRBV5-1 with TRBJ1-2, with D unresolved. This CDR3 spans 13 amino acids. Trimming took 4 bases from V and 6 from J, leaving 13 bases between them. Germline V gene sequence: CDR1 SGHRS, CDR2 YFSETQ. The CDR3 coding sequence is TGCGCCAGCAGCACGACCGGGTTTGATGGCTACACCTTC. It codes for CASSTTGFDGYTF.

V is TRBV18 and J is TRBJ1-4, with 7 bases that match TRBD1. CDR3 length: 15 amino acids. The V and J ends lost 6 bases and 4 bases, in that order; junction bases with no gene match: 8. CDR1 and CDR2 (germline): KGHSH, LQKENI. Written as DNA, the CDR3 is TGTGCCAGCTCCGTTGGGACAGCGAATAATGAAAAACTGTTTTTT. This encodes CASSVGTANNEKLFF.

CDR3 in amino acids: CASSGQTNSPLHF. For the CDR3, the DNA is TGTGCCAGCAGCGGACAGACCAATTCACCCCTCCACTTT. The chain couples TRBV5-4 to TRBJ1-6; TRBD1 is a possible D gene (6 bases). Germline V lookup: CDR1 SGHNT, CDR2 YYREEE (reference sequence). V lost 4 bases and J lost 7, with 9 bases in between. The CDR3 consists of 13 residues. Full variable domain (outside the CDR3, taken from reference TRBV5-4 and TRBJ1-6): ETGVTQSPTHLIKTRGQQVTLRCSSQSGHNTVSWYQQALGQGPQFIFQYYREEENGRGNFPPRFSGLQFPNYSSELNVNALELDDSALYLCASSGQTNSPLHFGNGTRLTVT.

This clone has only a few counts. The gene calls are TRBV11-2 and TRBJ1-2, with a weak D call TRBD1 (5 bases). The germline V gene encodes CDR1 SGHAT and CDR2 FQNNGV. The V gene lost 4 bases and the J gene lost 7 bases, with 16 bases spanning the gap. This CDR3 has 14 residues. The CDR3 region is CASSSKRTTGGYTF. The CDR3 DNA reads as TGTGCCAGCAGCTCGAAAAGGACAACAGGTGGCTACACCTTC.

This chain joins TRBV11-2 and TRBJ1-1; D unclear. This CDR3 has 14 residues. Between the trimmed V and J ends, which lost 5 bases and 1 base, there was a span of 11 bases. Germline V CDR1 and CDR2: SGHAT, FQNNGV. CDR3 residues: CASSVIGGNTEAFF. The CDR3 nucleotides read TGTGCCAGCAGCGTCATCGGCGGGAACACTGAAGCTTTCTTT.

The V and J genes are TRBV2 and TRBJ1-1, with TRBD1 matching over 9 bases. This CDR3 has 13 amino acids. V shed 6 bases, J shed 4 bases, and the junction held 3 bases outside the gene matches. Germline CDR1 SNHLY, CDR2 FYNNEI. CDR3 amino acids: CASRRTGVTEAFF. The CDR3 nucleotides are TGTGCCAGCAGAAGGACAGGGGTCACTGAAGCTTTCTTT. Combining the CDR3 with reference TRBV2 and TRBJ1-1 gives the whole variable domain EPEVTQTPSHQVTQMGQEVILRCVPISNHLYFYWYRQILGQKVEFLVSFYNNEISEKSEIFDDQFSVERPDGSNFTLKIRSTKLEDSAMYFCASRRTGVTEAFFGQGTRLTVV.

The chain uses TRBV27 and TRBJ2-3, with 8 nucleotides matching TRBD2. Trimming removed 7 bases from V and 2 bases from J; junction bases left unmatched: 5. The CDR3 runs to 14 residues. Germline V lookup: CDR1 MNHEY, CDR2 SMNVEV (reference sequence). CDR3 residues: CASTLTSATDTQYF. The CDR3 DNA follows: TGTGCCAGCACCCTGACTAGCGCCACAGATACGCAGTATTTT.

The rearrangement joins TRBV20-1 to TRBJ2-5; D might be TRBD2 (5 bases). The ends were cut back, 3 bases at V and 9 bases at J, with 11 bases in the middle. The CDR3 has 11 residues. CDR1 DFQATT and CDR2 SNEGSKA come from the germline V gene (reference sequence). The CDR3: CSASPEESQYF. CDR3 bases: TGCAGTGCTAGTCCGGAGGAGTCCCAGTACTTC.